The 12 T cell receptor beta chains given below trace back to one sample, sequenced in a study of T cell changes during pregnancy in multiple sclerosis. The assay was immunoSEQ multiplex PCR, and TCRdb's table has in-frame clones only and misses some. The sample includes about 59,000 clones, just under 95% seen only once; the top ten take 0.36%. This sample comprised CD4+ T cells from peripheral blood mononuclear cells, obtained before pregnancy. Source of these receptors: a female donor with multiple sclerosis, enrolled in a pregnancy study.

This clone was observed a single time. V gene TRBV14 combines with J gene TRBJ2-4; 10 bases align to TRBD2. Germline CDR1 and CDR2: SGHDN and FVKESK. With V trimmed by 8 bases and J by 5 bases, 9 bases remained unmatched. This CDR3 spans 15 amino acids. This chain's CDR3 is CASGASGSLQNIQYF. In DNA form, the CDR3 reads TGTGCCAGCGGAGCTAGCGGGAGCCTTCAAAACATTCAGTACTTC. The variable domain in full, completed from reference TRBV14 and TRBJ2-4, reads EAGVTQFPSHSVIEKGQTVTLRCDPISGHDNLYWYRRVMGKEIKFLLHFVKESKQDESGMPNNRFLAERTGGTYSTLKVQPAELEDSGVYFCASGASGSLQNIQYFGAGTRLSVL.

The chain is built from TRBV11-3 and TRBJ2-2; 10 positions match TRBD1. Trimming removed 2 bases from V and 5 bases from J; junction bases left unmatched: 17. The CDR3 loop spans 20 amino acids. Germline loops: CDR1 SGHNT, CDR2 YENEEA. The CDR3 here is CASSLKGDRGHREATGELFF. The CDR3 DNA sequence: TGTGCCAGCAGCTTAAAGGGGGACAGGGGACACCGCGAAGCTACCGGGGAGCTGTTTTTT.

This clone came up once. This rearrangement joins TRBV6-5 to TRBJ2-1, with D unclear. V shed 6 bases and J shed 0 bases, with 9 bases lying between them. This CDR3 is 14 amino acids long. CDR1 and CDR2 (germline): MNHEY, SVGAGI. Here the CDR3 reads CASSRSSSYNEQFF. The CDR3 DNA reads TGTGCCAGCAGCCGGTCTAGCTCCTACAATGAGCAGTTCTTC.

This clone was detected once. The rearrangement links TRBV29-1 to TRBJ1-3; 8 bases are a match to TRBD1. The CDR3 covers 16 residues. V lost 1 base and J lost 0; bases outside the gene matches: 5. Per the germline V gene, CDR1 is SQVTM and CDR2 is ANQGSEA. The CDR3 spells CSVEVRTGISGNTIYF. The CDR3, as DNA: TGCAGCGTTGAAGTGAGGACAGGGATCTCTGGAAACACCATATATTTT.

This chain uses TRBV7-6 with TRBJ2-5, with a weak D call TRBD1 (5 bases). V lost 2 bases to trimming and J lost 2 bases, with 18 bases between them. This CDR3 spans 17 amino acids. Germline values: CDR1 SGHVS, CDR2 FNYEAQ. CDR3 sequence (DNA): TGTGCCAGCAGCTTAACCAGGGCCCGCCAAGGGCAAGAGACCCAGTACTTC. Residues: CASSLTRARQGQETQYF.

This chain links TRBV6-5 with TRBJ1-3; a possible D gene is TRBD1 (6 bases). Trimming left V 6 bases short and J 1 base short, with 10 bases between. From germline, CDR1 is MNHEY and CDR2 SVGAGI. The CDR3 loop spans 14 amino acids. For the CDR3, the DNA is TGTGCCAGCAGCTCCGACAGGTCTGGAAACACCATATATTTT. Its translation is CASSSDRSGNTIYF.

This clone was seen just once. The CDR3 protein is CSVGIQGGTEAFF. DNA of the CDR3: TGCAGCGTAGGGATACAGGGGGGCACTGAAGCTTTCTTT. The rearrangement joins TRBV29-1 to TRBJ1-1, with 8 bases matching TRBD1. The CDR3 has 13 amino acids. From germline, CDR1 is SQVTM and CDR2 ANQGSEA. V was clipped by 6 bases and J by 4 bases; unmatched bases: 7. The whole variable domain, remainder taken from reference TRBV29-1 and TRBJ1-1, is SAVISQKPSRDICQRGTSLTIQCQVDSQVTMMFWYRQQPGQSLTLIATANQGSEATYESGFVIDKFPISRPNLTFSTLTVSNMSPEDSSIYLCSVGIQGGTEAFFGQGTRLTVV.

V is TRBV6-1 and J is TRBJ2-2; tentatively, D is TRBD2 (7 bases). The CDR3 spans 15 residues. Trimming cost V 2 bases and J 7 bases, with 14 bases left between them. Per the germline V gene, CDR1 is MNHNS and CDR2 is SASEGT. CDR3: CASSELGGGGGELFF. In nucleotides, the CDR3 is TGTGCCAGCAGTGAACTGGGAGGGGGAGGCGGGGAGCTGTTTTTT.

The CDR3 coding sequence is TGTGCCAGCAGCCCCCGTCGAACTAGCACAGATACGCAGTATTTT. Amino acid sequence: CASSPRRTSTDTQYF. The V and J genes are TRBV9 and TRBJ2-3, with D unclear. CDR1 is SGDLS and CDR2 is YYNGEE in the germline V gene. The length of the CDR3 is 15 residues. V lost 4 bases and J 0 bases, leaving 12 bases between the germline ends.

This chain connects TRBV7-6 to TRBJ2-7, with 9 bases lining up with TRBD2. CDR1 is SGHVS, CDR2 FNYEAQ, per germline. With V trimmed by 2 bases and J by 6 bases, 11 bases remained unmatched. The CDR3 spans 16 residues. For the CDR3, the DNA is TGTGCCAGCAGCTTAACTCCAGCGGGAGGACCTTTCGAGCAGTACTTC. Amino acids: CASSLTPAGGPFEQYF.

This clone was seen a single time. The chain employs TRBV28 and TRBJ2-5, with TRBD2 matching over 15 bases. Per germline, CDR1 MDHEN and CDR2 SYDVKM. V lost 10 bases to trimming and J lost 8 bases; unmatched junction nucleotides: 8. The CDR3 is 14 residues long. CDR3 bases: TGTGCCACCAATAGGGGACTAGCGGGAGGTACCCAGTACTTC. This encodes CATNRGLAGGTQYF.

V usage is TRBV18 and J usage is TRBJ2-7; perhaps TRBD2 as D (6 bases). Per germline, CDR1 KGHSH and CDR2 LQKENI. V lost 0 bases and J 7 bases, leaving 16 bases between the germline ends. The CDR3 sequence is 15 residues long. The DNA of the CDR3 is TGTGCCAGCTCACCACCGGGACTCCGCCCATGGGAGCAGTACTTC. It translates to CASSPPGLRPWEQYF.